This record covers a single T cell receptor beta chain. What it binds is not known. These data originate in a study of PD-1 blockade in classical Hodgkin lymphoma. Time point: cycle 4 day 1 (C4D1), after less than seven weeks of nivolumab. Relapse was seen in all patients after autologous stem cell transplantation, and brentuximab vedotin exposure was variable. Negative magnetic selection isolated CD4+ T cells from thawed PBMCs. Study outcomes and limitations: Baseline TCR diversity was reportedly lower in newly diagnosed patients than in healthy donors. It was reported as lower still in relapsed/refractory patients.

The V and J ends lost 7 bases and 8 bases respectively, with 10 bases between them. Germline CDR1 and CDR2: LGHNT and FRNRAP. The CDR3 runs to 11 residues. Assay: immunoSEQ multiplex PCR; the TCRdb copy retains only in-frame clones and omits some. The profile shows 25,000 or so clones, approximately 85% of them singletons. The chain has TRBV12-5 and TRBJ2-3; possibly TRBD2 for D (5 bases). The clonotype comes from a human donor with classical Hodgkin lymphoma. Sequencing used CD4+ T cells from blood, obtained before the fourth cycle of nivolumab. As DNA, the CDR3 is TGTGCTAGTGTAAGGCGGGTTACGCAGTATTTT. Protein: CASVRRVTQYF.